One and the same sample provided the 32 T cell receptor beta chains below, sequenced in a study of blood T cell repertoires in COVID-19 (dated by TCRdb to about 2020). Receptor amplification or capture employed the immunoSEQ multiplex PCR assay. TCRdb took this table from immuneACCESS and kept in-frame rearrangements with V and J called. Such tables lack part of the clones; where checked against another copy, unresolved V genes explain under half of the gap, and the rest is unexplained. Counted in this sample were around 140,000 clones; about four fifths of them appeared once. The top ten constitute 4% of the sample. Sequenced input: peripheral blood. Receptor source: a woman aged 55-70 years with acute or convalescent COVID-19.

The V gene is TRBV7-8, the J gene TRBJ2-7, with D perhaps TRBD1 (6 bases). Trimming pared 1 base from V and 0 bases from J, leaving 19 bases between. CDR1 and CDR2 from the germline V gene are SGHVS and FQNEAQ. There are 18 residues in the CDR3. CDR3 protein: CASSLVTWTADSSYEQYF. CDR3 coding DNA: TGTGCCAGCAGCTTAGTTACATGGACAGCCGATAGCTCCTACGAGCAGTACTTC.

This chain uses TRBV28 with TRBJ2-5, with 12 positions matching TRBD1. V shed 5 bases, J shed 7 bases, and the junction held 20 bases outside the gene matches. This CDR3 contains 19 residues. CDR1 and CDR2 (germline): MDHEN, SYDVKM. CDR3 sequence: CASSTTAGTGGSLGVTQYF. DNA for the CDR3: TGTGCCAGCAGTACGACCGCCGGGACAGGGGGCTCCCTTGGGGTGACCCAGTACTTC.

The gene calls are TRBV5-1 and TRBJ1-1, with D possibly matching TRBD1 (6 bases). The CDR3 extends over 11 amino acids. Germline V gene lookup returns CDR1 SGHRS and CDR2 YFSETQ. Trimming shortened V by 4 bases and J by 11 bases, and 12 bases separated the two germline ends. DNA for the CDR3: TGCGCCAGCAGCGGGGACAATCTCGCTTTCTTT. As protein: CASSGDNLAFF.

The rearrangement uses TRBV19 and TRBJ2-1, with D possibly being TRBD2 (6 bases). Deletions cut 4 bases from V and 3 bases from J, with 10 bases between. This CDR3 has 14 residues. Per the germline V gene, CDR1 is LNHDA and CDR2 is SQIVND (reference sequence). The CDR3 loop reads CASSRGGDYNEQFF. CDR3 coding DNA: TGTGCCAGTAGTAGGGGCGGGGACTACAATGAGCAGTTCTTC.

This clone was counted only a few times. The chain recombines TRBV3-1 (or the pseudogene TRBV3-2) with TRBJ2-1, with D possibly being TRBD2 (6 bases). Germline V lookup: CDR1 LGHDT, CDR2 YNNKEL (reference sequence). Trimming stripped 0 bases from V and 6 bases from J, with 15 bases between. CDR3 length: 16 residues. The CDR3 coding sequence is TGTGCCAGCAGCCAAGATAGGACTATCTGGGGCAATGAGCAGTTCTTC. Encoded protein: CASSQDRTIWGNEQFF.

V usage is TRBV7-9 and J usage is TRBJ1-5, with a possible D match to TRBD1 (5 bases). The ends were cut back, 7 bases at V and 4 bases at J, with 11 bases in the middle. Per germline, CDR1 SEHNR and CDR2 FQNEAQ (reference sequence). The CDR3 totals 13 residues. The CDR3 coding sequence is TGTGCCAGCATGCGGGACGGTAATCAGCCCCAGCATTTT. Encoded protein: CASMRDGNQPQHF.

The chain recombines TRBV4-1 with TRBJ1-5; 9 bases match TRBD1. Trimming removed 0 bases from V and 0 bases from J; junction bases left unmatched: 12. In germline, CDR1 is MGHRA, CDR2 YSYEKL. The CDR3 has 20 amino acids. CDR3 DNA: TGCGCCAGCAGCCAAGATTGGACAGGGGCCCGGGTATATAGCAATCAGCCCCAGCATTTT. This translates into CASSQDWTGARVYSNQPQHF.

The chain has TRBV5-1 and TRBJ2-7, with D possibly being TRBD2 (6 bases). The CDR3 runs to 14 residues. Trimming took 4 bases from V and 2 from J, leaving 13 bases between them. Germline loops: CDR1 SGHRS, CDR2 YFSETQ. The CDR3 DNA sequence: TGCGCCAGCAGCGGCGGGATGAGCACCTACGAGCAGTACTTC. Its translation: CASSGGMSTYEQYF.

This clone appeared a single time. The chain combines TRBV28 with TRBJ2-2; D might be TRBD2 (5 bases). This CDR3 has 16 amino acids. Germline V gives CDR1 MDHEN, CDR2 SYDVKM. V dropped 3 bases and J dropped 2 bases, with 13 bases sitting between them. The CDR3 DNA follows: TGTGCCAGCAGTTTTCATTTTAGCGTTAACACCGGGGAGCTGTTTTTT. This encodes CASSFHFSVNTGELFF.

V is TRBV4-1 and J is TRBJ1-1; TRBD1 might be the D (6 bases). CDR1 is MGHRA and CDR2 is YSYEKL in the germline V gene. The CDR3 is 14 residues long. V was pared by 2 bases and J by 6 bases, with 13 bases between. CDR3 loop: CASSQTGGSSEAFF. The CDR3 nucleotides read TGCGCCAGCAGCCAAACGGGGGGCAGTTCTGAAGCTTTCTTT.

V gene TRBV20-1 combines with J gene TRBJ1-2; D ambiguous. Looked up from germline, CDR1 is DFQATT and CDR2 is SNEGSKA (reference sequence). The CDR3 length is 11 residues. Deletions cut 3 bases from V and 6 bases from J, with 8 bases between. The CDR3 loop reads CSASFPDGYTF. CDR3 nucleotides: TGCAGTGCTAGTTTCCCCGATGGCTACACCTTC.

This chain connects TRBV7-2 to TRBJ2-5; 7 bases are a match to TRBD2. This CDR3 has 15 residues. Germline assignment: CDR1 SGHTA and CDR2 FQGNSA. V trimming: 3 bases; J trimming: 5 bases; junction bases outside the gene matches: 9. CDR3 in DNA: TGTGCCAGCAGCTTGGGCGGGAGCCTAATCGAGACCCAGTACTTC. As protein: CASSLGGSLIETQYF.

J is TRBJ2-7 and V is TRBV4-3; 7 bases align to TRBD1. With 4 bases clipped from V and 1 base from J, the junction kept 7 bases outside the gene matches. The CDR3 has 15 amino acids. In germline, CDR1 is LGHNA, CDR2 YSLEER. In nucleotides, the CDR3 is TGCGCCAGCAGCCGAACGGCGGACAGGTCCTACGAGCAGTACTTC. Amino acids: CASSRTADRSYEQYF.

V gene TRBV11-2 combines with J gene TRBJ2-7; TRBD2 aligns across 8 bases. The CDR3 covers 17 residues. The V and J ends lost 4 bases and 0 bases, in that order; junction bases with no gene match: 11. The germline CDR1 and CDR2 sequences are SGHAT and FQNNGV. The DNA of the CDR3 is TGTGCCAGCAGCTCCACGTCCTTAGCGGGAACCTCCTACGAGCAGTACTTC. Residues: CASSSTSLAGTSYEQYF.

This chain joins TRBV9 and TRBJ2-2, with 10 nucleotides matching TRBD1. Germline assignment: CDR1 SGDLS and CDR2 YYNGEE. The CDR3 contains 15 residues. With V trimmed by 2 bases and J by 5 bases, 3 bases remained unmatched. The CDR3 sequence is CASSVGQGRTGELFF. The CDR3 region has the DNA TGTGCCAGCAGCGTGGGACAGGGGAGGACCGGGGAGCTGTTTTTT.

This sequence joins TRBV2 and TRBJ1-6; D unclear. Germline lookup yields CDR1 SNHLY and CDR2 FYNNEI. Trimming pared 6 bases from V and 3 bases from J, leaving 9 bases between. This CDR3 is built from 14 residues. The CDR3 loop is CASREDGYNSPLHF. CDR3 bases: TGTGCCAGCAGAGAGGATGGCTATAATTCACCCCTCCACTTT.

In its sample, this clone was seen a few times. CDR3 sequence (DNA): TGTGCCACGAGGGGGGGCAGCTATGGCTACACCTTC. It is translated as CATRGGSYGYTF. V is TRBV3-1 (or the pseudogene TRBV3-2) and J is TRBJ1-2; D is perhaps TRBD1 (6 bases). Germline CDR1 and CDR2: LGHDT and YNNKEL (reference sequence). V gave up 10 bases and J gave up 4 bases, with 13 bases separating them. The length of the CDR3 is 12 residues.

This clone was counted only a few times. This sequence joins TRBV7-2 and TRBJ2-7; TRBD2 matches 8 bases. The CDR3 length is 15 residues. Trimming at V came to 2 bases and at J to 9 bases, leaving 12 bases not matched to a gene. Looked up from germline, CDR1 is SGHTA and CDR2 is FQGNSA. The CDR3 sequence: CASSLSPPGLAGQYF. DNA for the CDR3: TGTGCCAGCAGCTTATCACCCCCTGGACTAGCCGGGCAGTACTTC.

V gene TRBV27 combines with J gene TRBJ2-7, with D possibly TRBD1 on 6 matching bases. Trimming left V 7 bases short and J 7 bases short, with 23 bases between. The germline CDR1 and CDR2 sequences are MNHEY and SMNVEV (reference sequence). This CDR3 region has 15 residues. CDR3 residues: CASTSLGAGEREQYF. The CDR3 bases are TGTGCCAGCACCTCGCTAGGGGCAGGGGAGAGAGAGCAGTACTTC.

The chain links TRBV3-1 (or the pseudogene TRBV3-2) to TRBJ2-3; 11 bases are a match to TRBD2. V was clipped by 4 bases and J by 2 bases; unmatched bases: 5. Germline V lookup: CDR1 LGHDT, CDR2 YNNKEL (reference sequence). The CDR3 has 16 amino acids. CDR3 sequence: CASSRGTSGNTDTQYF. CDR3 bases: TGTGCCAGCAGCCGAGGGACTAGCGGAAACACAGATACGCAGTATTTT.

This clone showed up just once. The chain has TRBV6-2 or TRBV6-3 and TRBJ1-5; the match to TRBD1 covers 7 bases. V lost 4 bases, J lost 7 bases, and 4 bases stayed unmatched. Germline-derived CDR1 and CDR2 are MNHEY and SVGEGT. This CDR3 is built from 13 residues. The CDR3 loop reads CASSSQGKQPQHF. CDR3 nucleotides: TGTGCCAGCAGTTCACAGGGGAAACAGCCCCAGCATTTT.

The rearrangement links TRBV5-1 to TRBJ2-7; a weak D match, TRBD1 (6 bases). Trimming took 4 bases from V and 4 from J, leaving 15 bases between them. Germline CDR1 reads SGHRS; CDR2 reads YFSETQ. This CDR3 has 14 amino acids. CDR3 in amino acids: CASSQQGSSYEQYF. The CDR3 DNA reads TGCGCCAGCAGCCAACAGGGTAGTAGTTACGAGCAGTACTTC.

This clone was seen only a few times. The J gene is TRBJ1-2, the V gene TRBV6-6; a possible D gene is TRBD1 (6 bases). Trimming removed 7 bases at V and 4 bases at J, with 10 bases between. The CDR3 runs to 12 residues. The V gene's germline CDR1 is MNHNY and CDR2 SVGAGI (reference sequence). This CDR3 reads CASIGGPYGYTF. CDR3 DNA sequence: TGTGCCAGCATCGGGGGGCCCTATGGCTACACCTTC.

This clone was seen a single time. CDR3 residues: CASSPGVNYGYTF. CDR3 DNA: TGTGCCAGCAGTCCCGGGGTGAACTATGGCTACACCTTC. The chain uses TRBV2 and TRBJ1-2, with no clear D. CDR1 is SNHLY, CDR2 FYNNEI, per germline. This CDR3 is built from 13 residues. Trimming removed 5 bases at V and 2 bases at J, with 9 bases between.

The chain recombines TRBV6-6 with TRBJ2-5, with TRBD2 matching over 7 bases. Germline V gene data show CDR1 as MNHNY and CDR2 as SVGAGI (reference sequence). This CDR3 has 15 amino acids. V was pared by 6 bases and J by 2 bases, with 9 bases of the junction left unmatched. The CDR3 DNA reads as TGTGCCAGCAGCCCTGTTGTGGGAGGGCAAGAGACCCAGTACTTC. Its protein product is CASSPVVGGQETQYF.

This clone was seen just once. The chain recombines TRBV19 with TRBJ1-1; TRBD1 agrees at 9 bases. The V gene's germline CDR1 is LNHDA and CDR2 SQIVND (reference sequence). Germline trimming cut 6 bases from V and 3 bases from J; bases unmatched to any gene: 11. The CDR3 has 16 amino acids. CDR3 loop: CASRVSEGQGYTEAFF. CDR3 DNA sequence: TGTGCCAGTAGAGTATCGGAAGGACAGGGGTACACTGAAGCTTTCTTT.

The chain has TRBV2 and TRBJ1-1, with 7 bases lining up with TRBD1. CDR3 size: 14 residues. V lost 6 bases to trimming and J lost 5 bases; unmatched junction nucleotides: 9. Germline CDR1 and CDR2: SNHLY and FYNNEI. The CDR3: CASRSGGGGTEAFF. In DNA form, the CDR3 reads TGTGCCAGCAGAAGTGGAGGGGGCGGGACTGAAGCTTTCTTT.

The chain links TRBV5-1 to TRBJ2-5; a weak D match, TRBD1 (5 bases). Germline V gene sequence: CDR1 SGHRS, CDR2 YFSETQ. CDR3 length: 14 amino acids. V was trimmed by 2 bases and J by 5 bases, leaving 13 bases between them. The CDR3 protein is CASSFLQGAETQYF. The CDR3 DNA follows: TGCGCCAGCAGCTTTCTCCAGGGCGCGGAGACCCAGTACTTC. Full variable domain (rest looked up from reference TRBV5-1 and TRBJ2-5): KAGVTQTPRYLIKTRGQQVTLSCSPISGHRSVSWYQQTPGQGLQFLFEYFSETQRNKGNFPGRFSGRQFSNSRSEMNVSTLELGDSALYLCASSFLQGAETQYFGPGTRLLVL.

The chain is built from TRBV7-9 and TRBJ1-1; D gene unclear. V lost 6 bases to trimming and J lost 1 base, with 12 bases between them. This CDR3 has 14 amino acids. Looked up from germline, CDR1 is SEHNR and CDR2 is FQNEAQ (reference sequence). The CDR3, as DNA: TGTGCCAGCAGATCGGAGGGTTCGAACACTGAAGCTTTCTTT. It is translated as CASRSEGSNTEAFF.

This chain uses TRBV10-3 with TRBJ2-1; 12 bases line up with TRBD2. Germline V CDR1 and CDR2: ENHRY, SYGVKD. This CDR3 is built from 16 residues. V trimming: 3 bases; J trimming: 7 bases; junction bases outside the gene matches: 7. The DNA for the CDR3 is TGTGCCATCAGTGACCTAGCGGGAGGGCCGGGGAATGAGCAGTTCTTC. Amino acid sequence: CAISDLAGGPGNEQFF.

This clone was seen a single time. The V gene is TRBV6-5, the J gene TRBJ2-1; D unclear. There are 14 residues in the CDR3. Per the germline V gene, CDR1 is MNHEY and CDR2 is SVGAGI. Trimming cost V 6 bases and J 8 bases, with 17 bases left between them. As DNA, the CDR3 is TGTGCCAGCAGCCGCGGTCCAGCCCCCGATGAGCAGTTCTTC. Amino acids: CASSRGPAPDEQFF.

The chain is built from TRBV6-5 and TRBJ2-1; the match to TRBD2 covers 11 bases. J was trimmed by 4 bases and V by 6 bases; bases with no gene match: 5. Germline lookup yields CDR1 MNHEY and CDR2 SVGAGI. This CDR3 is built from 15 residues. The CDR3 coding sequence is TGTGCCAGCAGCGATATAGCGGGAGGGTACAATGAGCAGTTCTTC. Protein product: CASSDIAGGYNEQFF.